This T cell receptor (beta chain) came from a study of T cells in tuberculosis. On the study more broadly: CD1B tetramers identified T cells specific for mycobacterial lipid GMM.

Here immunoSEQ multiplex PCR was the method, and the copy in TCRdb shows in-frame clones only, minus some. The repertoire has more than 35,000 clones, nearly 95% of them found once; the top ten carry 7% to 9%. This CDR3 region has 15 residues. Trimming removed 5 bases from V and 7 bases from J; junction bases left unmatched: 8. Germline V gives CDR1 SGHAT, CDR2 FQNNGV. Findings and limits, study-wide: Active tuberculosis alpha repertoires lay closer to GMM-specific TCRs than controls'.

At study entry, adolescents had tuberculin skin tests and IGRA screening. To note about this clone: Antigen: not known.

This TCR came from a donor aged 10-30 years with latent tuberculosis or without tuberculosis infection. The sequenced material came from PBMCs. The chain combines TRBV11-2 with TRBJ1-2; 12 nucleotides agree with TRBD1. The CDR3 loop is CASSPPGQGAGGYTF. The CDR3, as DNA: TGTGCCAGCAGCCCCCCGGGACAGGGGGCTGGTGGCTACACCTTC.